One sample yielded the 10 T cell receptor beta chains listed below, sequenced in a study of cytomegalovirus exposure and HLA in healthy donors. Amplification used 60 Vbeta primers and 13 Jbeta primers. Using immunoSEQ multiplex PCR, the repertoire was profiled, and TCRdb retains in-frame clones only, with some absent. The data hold 240,000 or so clones, with roughly 87% observed a single time. The specimen was PBMCs. All receptors derive from a woman in her forties in good health and CMV-seropositive.

This clone was counted only a few times. J is TRBJ2-7 and V is TRBV5-6, with TRBD2 identical over 10 bases. V shed 4 bases, J shed 0 bases, and the junction held 10 bases outside the gene matches. The germline gives CDR1 SGHDT, CDR2 YYEEEE. The CDR3 loop spans 17 amino acids. The CDR3 is CASSLPRTSGFSYEQYF. The CDR3 DNA sequence: TGTGCCAGCAGCCTCCCGAGGACTAGCGGTTTCTCCTACGAGCAGTACTTC.

CDR3 DNA: TGTGCCAGCAGCGTTCAGATTAGCAGGGTCGATGAGCAGTTCTTC. This sequence encodes CASSVQISRVDEQFF. The chain carries TRBV9 and TRBJ2-1, with a weak D call TRBD1 (5 bases). V gave up 2 bases and J gave up 8 bases, with 17 bases separating them. The CDR3 is 15 residues long. Per germline, CDR1 SGDLS and CDR2 YYNGEE.

This rearrangement joins TRBV6-1 to TRBJ1-2, with D perhaps matching TRBD1 (5 bases). V was shortened by 2 bases and J by 1 base, with 11 bases between the two germline ends. The CDR3 covers 15 residues. Germline CDR1 and CDR2: MNHNS and SASEGT. The CDR3 nucleotides are TGTGCCAGCAGTGAAAGTAAGGGACTTAACTATGGCTACACCTTC. Its translation is CASSESKGLNYGYTF.

In its sample, this clone was seen a few times. The J gene is TRBJ1-2, the V gene TRBV27; TRBD1 matches at 7 bases. Unmatched junction bases numbered 3, after V lost 2 bases and J lost 3 bases. The CDR3 sequence is 14 residues long. The germline V gene has CDR1 MNHEY and CDR2 SMNVEV (reference sequence). CDR3: CASSLRTGDYGYTF. In nucleotides, the CDR3 is TGTGCCAGCAGTTTACGGACAGGCGACTATGGCTACACCTTC.

This chain links TRBV27 with TRBJ2-7; no reliable D call. The germline V gene encodes CDR1 MNHEY and CDR2 SMNVEV (reference sequence). The CDR3 has 15 amino acids. The V end was cut by 6 bases, the J end by 6 bases, with 21 bases between. The CDR3 DNA sequence: TGTGCCAGCAGCTTGGATCCAGGAACCCTACGCGAGCAGTACTTC. This codes for CASSLDPGTLREQYF.

The chain carries TRBV10-3 and TRBJ2-7; D gene unclear. V dropped 2 bases and J dropped 7 bases, with 12 bases sitting between them. CDR1 and CDR2 (germline): ENHRY, SYGVKD. CDR3 length: 13 amino acids. Here the CDR3 reads CAISEDRLGEQYF. The CDR3 DNA is TGTGCCATCAGTGAGGATAGACTCGGGGAGCAGTACTTC.

This chain's CDR3 is CASSFGLAGGNEQFF. CDR3 nucleotide sequence: TGTGCCAGCAGCTTTGGACTAGCGGGAGGAAATGAGCAGTTCTTC. The genes are TRBV7-2 and TRBJ2-1; 14 bases match TRBD2. The CDR3 length is 15 residues. Germline V gene sequence: CDR1 SGHTA, CDR2 FQGNSA. V lost 3 bases and J lost 7; bases outside the gene matches: 2. The full variable domain, its missing parts supplied by reference TRBV7-2 and TRBJ2-1, is GAGVSQSPSNKVTEKGKDVELRCDPISGHTALYWYRQSLGQGLEFLIYFQGNSAPDKSGLPSDRFSAERTGGSVSTLTIQRTQQEDSAVYLCASSFGLAGGNEQFFGPGTRLTVL.

The gene calls are TRBV28 and TRBJ2-1, with 7 bases identical to TRBD1. The J segment lost 5 bases and the V segment lost 2 bases, leaving 6 bases of the junction unmatched. Germline CDR1 is MDHEN and CDR2 is SYDVKM. The CDR3 has 15 residues. The CDR3 DNA follows: TGTGCCAGCAGTTTAGGAACAGGGGATAACAATGAGCAGTTCTTC. It codes for CASSLGTGDNNEQFF.

This sequence joins TRBV5-4 and TRBJ2-4, with 8 positions matching TRBD2. The germline V gene encodes CDR1 SGHNT and CDR2 YYREEE (reference sequence). V lost 4 bases and J lost 0; bases outside the gene matches: 6. This CDR3 comprises 16 residues. The CDR3 coding sequence is TGTGCCAGCAGCCTTAGCGGGGCTCTAGCCAAAAACATTCAGTACTTC. Translating gives CASSLSGALAKNIQYF. The variable domain in full, completed from reference TRBV5-4 and TRBJ2-4, reads ETGVTQSPTHLIKTRGQQVTLRCSSQSGHNTVSWYQQALGQGPQFIFQYYREEENGRGNFPPRFSGLQFPNYSSELNVNALELDDSALYLCASSLSGALAKNIQYFGAGTRLSVL.

The chain is built from TRBV19 and TRBJ2-4, with 10 bases matching TRBD1. Per the germline V gene, CDR1 is LNHDA and CDR2 is SQIVND (reference sequence). V dropped 5 bases and J dropped 2; count of bases not matched to a gene: 6. CDR3 size: 16 residues. CDR3 nucleotides: TGTGCCAGTAGTCTCCGGGACAGGGGTTCCAAAAACATTCAGTACTTC. Amino acids: CASSLRDRGSKNIQYF.